These 22 T cell receptor beta chains were sequenced from one sample in a study of cytomegalovirus exposure and HLA in healthy donors. In the PCR, 60 Vbeta and 13 Jbeta primers were used. The table came from immunoSEQ multiplex PCR; TCRdb's copy has only in-frame clones and leaves some out. The top ten clones hold approximately 0.22% of a sample with approximately 200,000 clones, around 80% of them seen once. The sequencing input was PBMCs. The origin of the receptors is a girl aged 2 to 10 in good health and CMV-seronegative.

The chain uses TRBV19 and TRBJ1-2; perhaps TRBD1 as D (5 bases). In germline, CDR1 is LNHDA, CDR2 SQIVND (reference sequence). This CDR3 region has 12 residues. V was shortened by 5 bases and J by 4 bases, with 8 bases between the two germline ends. The CDR3 reads CASSSTAYGYTF. The CDR3 nucleotides are TGTGCCAGTAGTTCGACAGCCTATGGCTACACCTTC.

The chain joins TRBV30 to TRBJ2-2; D might be TRBD1 (7 bases). The CDR3 totals 16 residues. Trimming pared 3 bases from V and 3 bases from J, leaving 17 bases between. Germline values: CDR1 GTSNPN, CDR2 SVGIG (reference sequence). The CDR3 DNA reads TGTGCCTGGAGCGGGAGTGGACAGGTCTACACCGGGGAGCTGTTTTTT. Translation: CAWSGSGQVYTGELFF.

V usage is TRBV18 and J usage is TRBJ2-1; perhaps TRBD2 as D (6 bases). This CDR3 region has 13 residues. CDR1 KGHSH and CDR2 LQKENI come from the germline V gene. Between the trimmed V and J ends, which lost 3 bases and 7 bases, there was a span of 10 bases. Here the CDR3 DNA reads TGTGCCAGCTCACCGGGGACTCGGAATGAGCAGTTCTTC. Translated, it gives CASSPGTRNEQFF.

This sequence joins TRBV7-8 and TRBJ2-3; 7 bases agree with TRBD2. CDR1 SGHVS and CDR2 FQNEAQ come from the germline V gene. The CDR3 sequence is 15 residues long. V shed 2 bases, J shed 3 bases, and the junction held 5 bases outside the gene matches. CDR3 residues: CASSLTGEGTDTQYF. DNA of the CDR3: TGTGCCAGCAGCTTAACCGGGGAGGGGACAGATACGCAGTATTTT. Complete variable domain (other parts from reference TRBV7-8 and TRBJ2-3): GAGVSQSPRYKVAKRGQDVALRCDPISGHVSLFWYQQALGQGPEFLTYFQNEAQLDKSGLPSDRFFAERPEGSVSTLKIQRTQQEDSAVYLCASSLTGEGTDTQYFGPGTRLTVL.

The chain recombines TRBV5-6 with TRBJ1-2; 9 bases match TRBD1. Germline lookup yields CDR1 SGHDT and CDR2 YYEEEE. The V gene end was trimmed by 1 base and the J gene end by 8 bases; junction bases not matched to a gene: 9. This CDR3 has 15 residues. DNA for the CDR3: TGTGCCAGCAGCTTGTGGGAACAGGGGGCTTGGGGCTACACCTTC. Protein product: CASSLWEQGAWGYTF.

This chain uses TRBV9 with TRBJ2-3; 13 bases line up with TRBD2. Germline lookup yields CDR1 SGDLS and CDR2 YYNGEE. Trimming at V came to 3 bases and at J to 0 bases, leaving 10 bases not matched to a gene. The CDR3 is 19 residues long. The CDR3 region has the DNA TGTGCCAGCAGCGCCCGGCTGACTAGCGGGGGGTCTAGCACAGATACGCAGTATTTT. Its translation: CASSARLTSGGSSTDTQYF.

The chain couples TRBV2 to TRBJ1-2, with 9 bases matching TRBD1. V dropped 6 bases and J dropped 4; count of bases not matched to a gene: 6. Germline V CDR1 and CDR2: SNHLY, FYNNEI. This CDR3 region has 14 residues. In DNA form, the CDR3 reads TGTGCCAGCAGGCGGACAGGGGAAGGCTATGGCTACACCTTC. It yields the protein CASRRTGEGYGYTF.

J is TRBJ2-1 and V is TRBV19; 10 positions match TRBD2. The V segment lost 7 bases and the J segment 4 bases; nucleotides outside the gene matches: 4. The CDR3 has 14 residues. Germline assignment: CDR1 LNHDA and CDR2 SQIVND (reference sequence). CDR3: CASKREGEYNEQFF. The CDR3 nucleotides are TGTGCCAGTAAGCGGGAGGGAGAGTACAATGAGCAGTTCTTC. The whole variable domain, remainder taken from reference TRBV19 and TRBJ2-1, is DGGITQSPKYLFRKEGQNVTLSCEQNLNHDAMYWYRQDPGQGLRLIYYSQIVNDFQKGDIAEGYSVSREKKESFPLTVTSAQKNPTAFYLCASKREGEYNEQFFGPGTRLTVL.

The rearrangement links TRBV5-5 to TRBJ1-3; D is undetermined. V was pared by 5 bases and J by 0 bases, with 18 bases between. From germline, CDR1 is SGHKS and CDR2 YYEKEE (reference sequence). This CDR3 has 17 residues. CDR3 in DNA: TGTGCCAGCAGTCTCTTCTTGGGCGGGGTCTCTGGAAACACCATATATTTT. It translates to CASSLFLGGVSGNTIYF.

This chain connects TRBV29-1 to TRBJ2-5; 8 positions agree with TRBD2. The V gene end was trimmed by 8 bases and the J gene end by 5 bases; junction bases not matched to a gene: 7. This CDR3 spans 12 amino acids. Germline V gene data show CDR1 as SQVTM and CDR2 as ANQGSEA. CDR3 bases: TGCAGCACCAAGACTAGCGAGGAGACCCAGTACTTC. This translates into CSTKTSEETQYF.

The rearrangement joins TRBV4-2 to TRBJ2-7; D possibly corresponds to TRBD2 (6 bases). V was clipped by 4 bases and J by 0 bases, with 16 bases between them. The CDR3 has 16 amino acids. CDR1 is LGHNA, CDR2 YNFKEQ, per germline. As DNA, the CDR3 is TGTGCCAGCAGCCTCCCCATTGCCGGGAGCTCCTACGAGCAGTACTTC. It codes for CASSLPIAGSSYEQYF.

The J gene is TRBJ2-1, the V gene TRBV4-1; 10 positions match TRBD2. The CDR3 runs to 18 residues. With 1 base clipped from V and 5 bases from J, the junction kept 11 bases outside the gene matches. CDR1 is MGHRA and CDR2 is YSYEKL in the germline V gene. The CDR3, as DNA: TGCGCCAGCAGCCAAGGTATCGGAGCGGGGGGGCAGAACAATGAGCAGTTCTTC. As protein: CASSQGIGAGGQNNEQFF.

This sequence joins TRBV6-5 and TRBJ1-1, with 8 nucleotides matching TRBD1. Germline V gene data show CDR1 as MNHEY and CDR2 as SVGAGI. This CDR3 region has 11 residues. J lost 7 bases, V lost 6 bases, and 1 base had no gene match. CDR3 bases: TGTGCCAGCAGACAGGGGGGTGAAGCTTTCTTT. This encodes CASRQGGEAFF.

CDR3 protein: CASSLGPYSNQPQHF. For the CDR3, the DNA is TGTGCCAGCAGTTTAGGGCCGTATAGCAATCAGCCCCAGCATTTT. V and J are TRBV27 and TRBJ1-5; no clear D gene. The CDR3 runs to 15 residues. V gave up 2 bases and J gave up 0 bases, with 8 bases separating them. Looked up from germline, CDR1 is MNHEY and CDR2 is SMNVEV (reference sequence).

The genes are TRBV5-4 and TRBJ1-2; D remains unclear. Germline V gene data show CDR1 as SGHNT and CDR2 as YYREEE (reference sequence). V dropped 6 bases and J dropped 5 bases, with 23 bases sitting between them. The CDR3 loop spans 16 amino acids. The CDR3 nucleotides read TGTGCCAGCACCGGCAAAGGGATTGGGAGATTTTATGGCTACACCTTC. This translates into CASTGKGIGRFYGYTF.

V and J are TRBV14 and TRBJ2-1; possibly TRBD2 for D (6 bases). Germline CDR1 SGHDN, CDR2 FVKESK. The CDR3 consists of 17 residues. Trimming pared 0 bases from V and 0 bases from J, leaving 12 bases between. CDR3 sequence reads: CASSQDRGGYSYNEQFF. CDR3 sequence (DNA): TGTGCCAGCAGCCAAGATCGGGGAGGATACTCCTACAATGAGCAGTTCTTC.

The J gene is TRBJ1-2, the V gene TRBV27; maybe TRBD1 (6 bases). Trimming cost V 0 bases and J 5 bases, with 16 bases left between them. Germline CDR1 MNHEY, CDR2 SMNVEV (reference sequence). CDR3 length: 16 amino acids. CDR3: CASSLSTGIGFYGYTF. The CDR3 nucleotides are TGTGCCAGCAGTTTATCCACAGGGATCGGTTTTTATGGCTACACCTTC.

CDR3 region: CASSRGTGVSQYF. The CDR3 nucleotides are TGTGCCAGCAGCCGCGGGACAGGGGTTTCCCAGTACTTC. The rearrangement uses TRBV14 and TRBJ2-5; 10 bases fit TRBD1. Per germline, CDR1 SGHDN and CDR2 FVKESK. The CDR3 sequence is 13 residues long. V lost 4 bases and J lost 9; bases outside the gene matches: 5.

Written as DNA, the CDR3 is TGTGCCAGTACCAGGCAGGGGGCTAACTATGGCTACACCTTC. Translating it yields CASTRQGANYGYTF. This chain links TRBV19 with TRBJ1-2, with TRBD1 matching 7 bases. The CDR3 consists of 14 residues. J was trimmed by 0 bases and V by 7 bases; bases with no gene match: 5. In germline, CDR1 is LNHDA, CDR2 SQIVND (reference sequence).

The chain combines TRBV5-3 with TRBJ2-2, with D perhaps matching TRBD2 (7 bases). TRBV5-3 is an open reading frame, and its role is uncertain. The V end was cut by 2 bases, the J end by 1 base, with 15 bases between. This CDR3 has 17 residues. The CDR3 DNA sequence: TGTGCCAGAAGCTTTACGAGGGGGGGGTGGAACACCGGGGAGCTGTTTTTT. This sequence encodes CARSFTRGGWNTGELFF.

This chain joins TRBV18 and TRBJ2-7, with a tentative D call TRBD1 (6 bases). V was cut by 3 bases and J by 6 bases, with 12 bases left in between. The length of the CDR3 is 13 residues. Germline-derived CDR1 and CDR2 are KGHSH and LQKENI. Written as DNA, the CDR3 is TGTGCCAGCTCACCGGGGGCAGATTTCGAGCAGTACTTC. Amino acids: CASSPGADFEQYF.

This clone was seen only once. The chain couples TRBV5-4 to TRBJ2-7; 10 nucleotides line up with TRBD2. The ends lost 3 bases at V and 3 bases at J; junction bases unmatched: 6. The CDR3 has 15 amino acids. CDR1 and CDR2 from the germline V gene are SGHNT and YYREEE (reference sequence). For the CDR3, the DNA is TGTGCCAGCAGCTCAAAGCGGGAGGGAGACTACGAGCAGTACTTC. This translates into CASSSKREGDYEQYF.